This T cell receptor beta chain was captured by sequencing in a study of cytomegalovirus exposure and HLA in healthy donors. Findings and limits, study-wide: Roughly even sequencing depth across donors was the assumption behind the presence/absence analyses.

Both 60 Vbeta primers and 13 Jbeta primers went into the PCR. Repertoires were generated with immunoSEQ multiplex PCR, while TCRdb's copy carries only in-frame clones and drops some. Altogether 100,000 or so clones are present, roughly 80% being singletons, with the ten largest covering about 6.9%. The trim removed 6 bases at V and 7 bases at J, leaving 11 bases unmatched. Germline CDR1 MDHEN, CDR2 SYDVKM. The CDR3 extends over 14 amino acids. As for this clone: Its antigen is not known.

This sequence originates from a man aged 30-40 years in good health and CMV-seropositive. This chain links TRBV28 with TRBJ1-2; TRBD1 agrees at 7 bases. The sample was PBMCs. CDR3 amino acids: CASSPYEGARGYTF. CDR3 sequence (DNA): TGTGCCAGCAGCCCTTATGAGGGGGCGCGTGGCTACACCTTC.